This T cell receptor (beta chain) is from a study of blood T cell repertoires in COVID-19. The wider study: T cells, B-cell-depleted T cells, or PBMCs provided the cDNA or gDNA that served as material.

Germline V gene sequence: CDR1 SGHRS, CDR2 YFSETQ. The ends were cut back, 4 bases at V and 5 bases at J, with 24 bases in the middle. The CDR3 covers 18 residues. Allocation to cohorts depended on clinical history reported by the participants. Each recovered donor of Cohort 3 presented with two negative PCRs, clearance, or symptom resolution. The protocol was immunoSEQ multiplex PCR, while the TCRdb copy is restricted to in-frame clones and leaves out a portion. The sample consists of 200,000 to 250,000 clones, around 89% of them appearing once. The TCR comes from a woman aged 25 to 39 who had recovered from COVID-19. V and J are TRBV5-1 and TRBJ2-2; possible D gene TRBD2, 7 bases. Sequenced input: PBMCs or T cells enriched from blood (not recorded which). Here the CDR3 DNA reads TGCGCCAGCAGCCCCATCACGGCGGGGGCTGTAGGAACCGGGGAGCTGTTTTTT. It is translated as CASSPITAGAVGTGELFF. Variable domain in full (rest from reference TRBV5-1 and TRBJ2-2): KAGVTQTPRYLIKTRGQQVTLSCSPISGHRSVSWYQQTPGQGLQFLFEYFSETQRNKGNFPGRFSGRQFSNSRSEMNVSTLELGDSALYLCASSPITAGAVGTGELFFGEGSRLTVL.